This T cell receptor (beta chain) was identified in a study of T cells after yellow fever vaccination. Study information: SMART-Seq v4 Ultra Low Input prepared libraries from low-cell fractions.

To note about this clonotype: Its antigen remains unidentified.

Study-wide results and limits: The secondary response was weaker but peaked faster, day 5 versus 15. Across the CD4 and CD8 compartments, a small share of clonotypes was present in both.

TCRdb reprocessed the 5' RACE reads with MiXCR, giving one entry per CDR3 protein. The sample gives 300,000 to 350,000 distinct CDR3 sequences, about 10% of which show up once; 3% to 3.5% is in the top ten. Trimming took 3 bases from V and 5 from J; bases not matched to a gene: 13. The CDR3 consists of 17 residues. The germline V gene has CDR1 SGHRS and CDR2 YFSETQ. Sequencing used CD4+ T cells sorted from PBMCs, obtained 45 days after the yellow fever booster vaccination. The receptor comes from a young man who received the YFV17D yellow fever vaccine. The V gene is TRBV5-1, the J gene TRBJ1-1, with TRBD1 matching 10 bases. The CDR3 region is CASSSTTGGPTGTEAFF. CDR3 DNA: TGCGCCAGCAGCTCGACGACAGGGGGCCCTACAGGAACTGAAGCTTTCTTT.